This entry lists 10 T cell receptor beta chains sequenced from one sample in a study of T cell responses to AZD1222 COVID-19 vaccine. Assay used: immunoSEQ multiplex PCR; TCRdb lists only in-frame clones, some missing. The sample records about 180,000 clones, more than 80% being singletons. This material consisted of peripheral blood, taken on day 0 of AZD1222 vaccination. These receptors were collected from an adult in good health.

This clone was observed once. This chain links TRBV4-3 with TRBJ2-5; D perhaps matches TRBD2 (7 bases). Looked up from germline, CDR1 is LGHNA and CDR2 is YSLEER. The CDR3 runs 16 residues. V shed 0 bases and J shed 1 base, with 12 bases lying between them. The CDR3 is CASSQDGGDTQETQYF. The CDR3 DNA follows: TGCGCCAGCAGCCAAGATGGGGGGGACACCCAAGAGACCCAGTACTTC.

In regard to this clone: Relative to the germline gene, one junction end is altered; a read error may explain this. The chain is built from TRBV3-1 (or the pseudogene TRBV3-2) and TRBJ2-7, with TRBD1 matching over 10 bases. The CDR3 runs 12 residues. Germline CDR1 LGHDT, CDR2 YNNKEL (reference sequence). CDR3 DNA sequence: TGTGCCAGCAGCCAAGGGGGGGACAGGGGCGCGTTC. Encoded protein: CASSQGGDRGAF.

The V and J genes are TRBV7-3 and TRBJ2-5; D is uncertain. The CDR3 length is 13 residues. Germline CDR1 is SGHTA and CDR2 is FQGTGA. V lost 0 bases, J lost 9 bases, and 11 bases lay in between. CDR3: CASSLTAPSAQYF. The CDR3 coding sequence is TGTGCCAGCAGCTTAACGGCGCCCAGCGCCCAGTACTTC.

Regarding this clone: At one of its ends the junction is not consistent with the germline gene, which may arise from a read error. DNA for the CDR3: TGTGCTAGCAGCCCGAATGAGGGGGGAAACACCTTC. Translated: CASSPNEGGNTF. The rearrangement links TRBV7-7 to TRBJ1-2, with D perhaps matching TRBD1 (6 bases). This CDR3 region has 12 residues. Germline loops: CDR1 SSHAT, CDR2 FNYEAQ (reference sequence).

This chain uses TRBV10-3 with TRBJ1-2; D may be TRBD1 (5 bases). The V gene's germline CDR1 is ENHRY and CDR2 SYGVKD. Trimming shortened V by 3 bases and J by 2 bases, and 28 bases separated the two germline ends. CDR3 length equals 20 residues. The CDR3 bases are TGTGCCATCAGTGACCCCTTTAGGGGAAGGGGCCAGTCCAACAACTATGGCTACACCTTC. Its translation: CAISDPFRGRGQSNNYGYTF.

This chain joins TRBV6-5 and TRBJ1-2; 9 bases map to TRBD1. Germline V gene sequence: CDR1 MNHEY, CDR2 SVGAGI. Trimming at V came to 0 bases and at J to 8 bases, leaving 4 bases not matched to a gene. The CDR3 length is 14 residues. The CDR3 spells CASSYSGQGMGYTF. In DNA, the CDR3 is TGTGCCAGCAGTTACTCTGGACAGGGGATGGGCTACACCTTC.

The chain carries TRBV5-1 and TRBJ2-3, with D uncertain. Germline loops: CDR1 SGHRS, CDR2 YFSETQ. The CDR3 runs 13 residues. The V end lost 1 base, the J end lost 4 bases, and 7 bases lay between the germline ends. CDR3 amino acids: CASSLFPADTQYF. The CDR3 nucleotides are TGCGCCAGCAGCTTGTTCCCAGCAGATACGCAGTATTTT. The variable domain in full, completed from reference TRBV5-1 and TRBJ2-3, reads KAGVTQTPRYLIKTRGQQVTLSCSPISGHRSVSWYQQTPGQGLQFLFEYFSETQRNKGNFPGRFSGRQFSNSRSEMNVSTLELGDSALYLCASSLFPADTQYFGPGTRLTVL.

J is TRBJ1-5 and V is TRBV7-2; D is uncertain. Per germline, CDR1 SGHTA and CDR2 FQGNSA. The V gene lost 3 bases and the J gene lost 4 bases, with 7 bases spanning the gap. The CDR3 extends over 13 amino acids. Here the CDR3 DNA reads TGTGCCAGCAGCTTTGTAGATAATCAGCCCCAGCATTTT. It codes for CASSFVDNQPQHF.

The chain employs TRBV7-9 and TRBJ1-1; possible D gene TRBD1, 6 bases. Looked up from germline, CDR1 is SEHNR and CDR2 is FQNEAQ (reference sequence). V was shortened by 4 bases and J by 5 bases, with 14 bases between the two germline ends. This CDR3 has 14 residues. CDR3 nucleotides: TGTGCCAGCAGCTACGTCGGGGGCGATACTGAAGCTTTCTTT. Amino acids: CASSYVGGDTEAFF.

V gene TRBV19 combines with J gene TRBJ1-1, with 10 bases identical to TRBD1. Germline CDR1 is LNHDA and CDR2 is SQIVND (reference sequence). After removal of 5 bases from V and 6 bases from J, the junction contained 6 bases not matched to a gene. The CDR3 is made up of 14 amino acids. As DNA, the CDR3 is TGTGCCAGTAGTGTGGGACAGGGGTTATCTGAAGCTTTCTTT. It encodes CASSVGQGLSEAFF.